Listed here are 12 T cell receptor beta chains from one sample, sequenced in a study of blood T cell repertoires in COVID-19. Profiled with immunoSEQ multiplex PCR; TCRdb holds only in-frame clones, not every one. The profile shows about 33,000 clones, around nine tenths of them singletons. What was sequenced was peripheral blood. The receptor source for this set is a man aged 65 to 79 with acute or convalescent COVID-19.

The V gene is TRBV12-3 or TRBV12-4, the J gene TRBJ1-1, with 7 bases aligning to TRBD1. Losses at the gene ends were 6 bases for V and 2 bases for J; bases not matched to a gene: 3. The CDR3 is 13 amino acids. CDR3 sequence reads: CASRTGLNTEAFF. CDR3 bases: TGTGCCAGCAGGACAGGGCTTAACACTGAAGCTTTCTTT.

The V and J genes are TRBV27 and TRBJ1-2, with 8 bases fitting TRBD1. Per the germline V gene, CDR1 is MNHEY and CDR2 is SMNVEV (reference sequence). The CDR3 is 13 residues long. V lost 10 bases to trimming and J lost 8 bases; unmatched junction nucleotides: 12. The CDR3 region has the DNA TGTGCCAACGGACAGGGTTTCTGGGGGGGCTACACCTTC. Translating gives CANGQGFWGGYTF.

The gene calls are TRBV20-1 and TRBJ2-3, with D perhaps matching TRBD1 (7 bases). The CDR3 is made up of 15 amino acids. V was pared by 3 bases and J by 7 bases, with 20 bases between. Germline V gene sequence: CDR1 DFQATT, CDR2 SNEGSKA (reference sequence). This CDR3 reads CSASGGDRSYNTQYF. The CDR3 DNA follows: TGCAGTGCTAGTGGAGGGGACAGAAGCTATAATACGCAGTATTTT.

The CDR3 is CAISLGQGQDTEAFF. CDR3 in DNA: TGTGCCATCAGCCTGGGACAGGGGCAGGACACTGAAGCTTTCTTT. The chain carries TRBV10-3 and TRBJ1-1, with 10 bases fitting TRBD1. Germline V gene sequence: CDR1 ENHRY, CDR2 SYGVKD. After removal of 6 bases from V and 3 bases from J, the junction contained 7 bases not matched to a gene. The CDR3 extends over 15 amino acids.

V is TRBV29-1 and J is TRBJ1-1; D is ambiguous. There are 12 residues in the CDR3. Germline lookup yields CDR1 SQVTM and CDR2 ANQGSEA. Trimming shortened V by 8 bases and J by 1 base, and 11 bases separated the two germline ends. CDR3 protein: CSISRGNTEAFF. The CDR3 DNA reads as TGCAGCATCAGTAGAGGGAACACTGAAGCTTTCTTT. The full variable domain, with the rest looked up from reference TRBV29-1 and TRBJ1-1, is SAVISQKPSRDICQRGTSLTIQCQVDSQVTMMFWYRQQPGQSLTLIATANQGSEATYESGFVIDKFPISRPNLTFSTLTVSNMSPEDSSIYLCSISRGNTEAFFGQGTRLTVV.

The chain couples TRBV29-1 to TRBJ2-7; 9 positions agree with TRBD1. CDR3 length: 12 residues. Germline V gives CDR1 SQVTM, CDR2 ANQGSEA. V was pared by 6 bases and J by 3 bases, with 3 bases of the junction left unmatched. This chain's CDR3 is CSVGQGNYEQYF. The CDR3 DNA sequence: TGCAGCGTGGGACAGGGTAACTACGAGCAGTACTTC.

This chain joins TRBV30 and TRBJ1-4, with 9 nucleotides matching TRBD1. The CDR3 length is 13 residues. Unmatched junction bases numbered 5, after V lost 5 bases and J lost 7 bases. Looked up from germline, CDR1 is GTSNPN and CDR2 is SVGIG (reference sequence). This chain's CDR3 is CAWEQGAREKLFF. The CDR3 DNA reads as TGTGCCTGGGAACAGGGGGCGCGTGAAAAACTGTTTTTT.

The chain carries TRBV28 and TRBJ1-1; possibly TRBD1 for D (5 bases). CDR1 and CDR2 from the germline V gene are MDHEN and SYDVKM. Trimming took off 10 bases at V and 5 bases at J, with 20 bases between the two ends. The CDR3 spans 14 residues. The chain's CDR3 is CATHEHGRGTEAFF. CDR3 sequence (DNA): TGTGCCACTCACGAGCACGGGAGGGGAACTGAAGCTTTCTTT.

The rearrangement links TRBV9 to TRBJ2-1; 11 bases fit TRBD2. The trim removed 4 bases at V and 4 bases at J, leaving 4 bases unmatched. CDR1 SGDLS and CDR2 YYNGEE come from the germline V gene. This CDR3 region has 15 residues. The CDR3 coding sequence is TGTGCCAGCAGCCGTACTAGCGGGGGTTACAATGAGCAGTTCTTC. Encoded protein: CASSRTSGGYNEQFF.

The V gene is TRBV7-2, the J gene TRBJ1-2, with D perhaps TRBD1 (6 bases). Deletions cut 2 bases from V and 4 bases from J, with 17 bases between. This CDR3 has 16 amino acids. The germline V gene has CDR1 SGHTA and CDR2 FQGNSA. DNA for the CDR3: TGTGCCAGCAGCTTATATCTCCAGGGGCTCCCCTATGGCTACACCTTC. Its protein is CASSLYLQGLPYGYTF.

The chain joins TRBV4-2 to TRBJ2-7, with a weak D call TRBD1 (5 bases). Trimming pared 1 base from V and 6 bases from J, leaving 16 bases between. Germline V gene data show CDR1 as LGHNA and CDR2 as YNFKEQ. This CDR3 region has 15 residues. The CDR3 sequence is CASSQASARVGEQYF. The CDR3 DNA sequence: TGTGCCAGCAGCCAAGCATCTGCCAGGGTGGGCGAGCAGTACTTC.

The chain carries TRBV18 and TRBJ2-1, with TRBD1 identical over 7 bases. Losses at the gene ends were 2 bases for V and 7 bases for J; bases not matched to a gene: 14. Germline CDR1 reads KGHSH; CDR2 reads LQKENI. This CDR3 region has 17 residues. The CDR3 DNA is TGTGCCAGCTCACCATACCGGGACAGCCTCGAGGGAAATGAGCAGTTCTTC. Encoded protein: CASSPYRDSLEGNEQFF.